A selection of T cell receptor beta chains follows, all from one sample in a study of blood T cell repertoires in COVID-19. Produced via immunoSEQ multiplex PCR; TCRdb's table is partial and in-frame only. The repertoire includes roughly 250,000 clones, around 82% of them detected once, and roughly 14% sits in the top ten. The sample consisted of peripheral blood. These receptor sequences come from a person aged 70 to 85 with COVID-19, enrolled during active disease. The CDR3 runs from the conserved cysteine through the conserved F or W. The D gene is left open where the match is weak. Clone size appears in some rows only: once, few, many, or a class for an expanded clone.

.	TRBV28	TRBJ1-5	TRBD1	TGTGCCAGCAGTTTGCCCGGGACAGGGGGCCGAAGCAATCAGCCCCAGCATTTT	CASSLPGTGGRSNQPQHF
.	TRBV28	TRBJ2-1	TRBD1	TGTGCCAGCAGTAGGACAGGGGGCTCATCAGTGCAGTTCTTC	CASSRTGGSSVQFF
.	TRBV4-1	TRBJ2-2	.	TGCGCCAGCAGCCAAGTCCGCGTCTCGAACACCGGGGAGCTGTTTTTT	CASSQVRVSNTGELFF
.	TRBV5-1	TRBJ1-2	.	TGCGCCAGCAGCTTGGAGCGGACAGCTGCCGGCTACACCTTC	CASSLERTAAGYTF
few	TRBV19	TRBJ1-2	.	TGTGCCAGTCTACCCGCGGGGAAGAACTATGGCTACACCTTC	CASLPAGKNYGYTF
.	TRBV4-1	TRBJ1-5	.	TGCGCCAGCAGCCAAGACGGCAATCAGCCCCAGCATTTT	CASSQDGNQPQHF
.	TRBV6-5	TRBJ1-1	TRBD1	TGTGCCAGCAGTTACTTGACAGGGGGGGCTAACACTGAAGCTTTCTTT	CASSYLTGGANTEAFF
.	TRBV28	TRBJ1-4	.	TGTGCCAGCACGGGCGTGTTGTTAGGGACACCAGCAACTAATGAAAAACTGTTTTTT	CASTGVLLGTPATNEKLFF
.	TRBV19	TRBJ1-5	.	TGTGCCAGTAGTATCGTTTCTACAGTCAATCAGCCCCAGCATTTT	CASSIVSTVNQPQHF
.	TRBV9	TRBJ1-1	TRBD1	TGTGCCAGCAGCGTAGAGGGACAGGGGAACACTGAAGCTTTCTTT	CASSVEGQGNTEAFF
.	TRBV4-1	TRBJ1-5	.	TGCGCCAGCAGCCAAGGGGCCGAGGGTCAGCCCCAGCATTTT	CASSQGAEGQPQHF
.	TRBV5-1	TRBJ2-7	TRBD2	TGCGCCAGCAGCTTTGGGACTAGCGGCTACGAGCAGTACTTC	CASSFGTSGYEQYF
.	TRBV7-2	TRBJ1-2	.	TGTGCCAGCAGCTTAGTTTCGGGGGTGCATAAGGGCTACACCTTC	CASSLVSGVHKGYTF
.	TRBV30	TRBJ2-3	TRBD1	TGTGCCTGGACCCCGACTCGGACAGGAGCAGATACGCAGTATTTT	CAWTPTRTGADTQYF
.	TRBV7-2	TRBJ2-7	.	TGTGCCAGCAGCTCGGGACTTCTTGCCTACGAGCAGTACTTC	CASSSGLLAYEQYF
.	TRBV7-8	TRBJ2-7	TRBD2	TGTGCCAGCAGCTTAGTTGGGAGGGGCGCAGGGTACGAGCAGTACTTC	CASSLVGRGAGYEQYF
.	TRBV28	TRBJ1-1	.	TGTGCCTCTTACCGCACAGTGAACACTGAAGCTTTCTTT	CASYRTVNTEAFF
.	TRBV5-8	TRBJ2-3	TRBD2	TGTGCCAGCAGCTTGAGGCATGCTAGCGGGTTTAGCACAGATACGCAGTATTTT	CASSLRHASGFSTDTQYF
.	TRBV28	TRBJ1-6	.	TGTGCCAGCAGTAGTACAGGGAGCTCACCCCTCCACTTT	CASSSTGSSPLHF
.	TRBV27	TRBJ2-2	TRBD1	TGTGCCAGCAGAAGACAGGGTCATCAGGGCACCGGGGAGCTGTTTTTT	CASRRQGHQGTGELFF
few	TRBV28	TRBJ2-7	.	TGTGCCAGCTCCCCCCACTACGAGCAGTACTTC	CASSPHYEQYF
.	TRBV19	TRBJ2-1	TRBD2	TGTGCCAGTAGTTATTCGGGGCGGGAGGGCCGTGAGCAGTTCTTC	CASSYSGREGREQFF
few	TRBV5-1	TRBJ1-2	TRBD1	TGCGCCAGCAGCCTCGAGACAGGGGATGGCTACACCTTC	CASSLETGDGYTF
.	TRBV6-2/TRBV6-3	TRBJ1-1	.	TGTGCCAGCAGCCCAGAGGGGACATTTGCTGAAGCTTTCTTT	CASSPEGTFAEAFF
.	TRBV6-5	TRBJ2-7	.	TGTGCCAGCAGTTACTCGTTACAGGCCGAGCAGTACTTC	CASSYSLQAEQYF
.	TRBV18	TRBJ1-5	TRBD1	TGTGCCAGCTCACCTGGACAGGGAAACAATCAGCCCCAGCATTTT	CASSPGQGNNQPQHF
.	TRBV11-3	TRBJ2-3	.	TGTGCCAGCAAAGGAGGTTCTAGCACAGATACGCAGTATTTT	CASKGGSSTDTQYF
few	TRBV7-8	TRBJ2-1	.	TGTGCCAGCAGCTTAGCACCCTACTCCTACAATGAGCAGTTCTTC	CASSLAPYSYNEQFF
.	TRBV28	TRBJ1-1	.	TGTGCCAGCAGTTTAGTACGACCGGGCACTGAAGCTTTCTTT	CASSLVRPGTEAFF
.	TRBV11-3	TRBJ2-7	TRBD1	TGTGCCAGCAGGAGACGGACAGGGATGCGCCACGAGCAGTACTTC	CASRRRTGMRHEQYF
.	TRBV7-3	TRBJ2-3	TRBD2	TGTGCCAGCAGCTTAGTCGGGCTAGCGGACCCCACAGATACGCAGTATTTT	CASSLVGLADPTDTQYF
.	TRBV7-2	TRBJ1-1	.	TGTGCCAGCAACTTATATAGCGGAATGAACACTGAAGCTTTCTTT	CASNLYSGMNTEAFF
.	TRBV19	TRBJ1-2	TRBD1	TGTGCCACCTTGGGACAGGGGGCGTGGGGCTACACCTTC	CATLGQGAWGYTF
.	TRBV4-3	TRBJ1-6	.	TGCGCCAGCAGCCAGGGCAGGGATGGGGTCTCACCCCTCCACTTT	CASSQGRDGVSPLHF
few	TRBV3-1/TRBV3-2	TRBJ2-5	.	TGTGCCAGCAGCCAAGGCCACTACCAAGAGACCCAGTACTTC	CASSQGHYQETQYF
.	TRBV7-8	TRBJ2-1	TRBD2	TGTGCCAGCAGCCCTAGCGGACACAATGAGCAGTTCTTC	CASSPSGHNEQFF
.	TRBV7-3	TRBJ2-3	TRBD2	TGTGCCAGCAGCTCTACGCGGGGGAGCACAGATACGCAGTATTTT	CASSSTRGSTDTQYF
once	TRBV9	TRBJ2-5	TRBD2	TGTGCCAGCAGCGTAGCGGACCTAGCGGGGTTGAGCCAAGAGACCCAGTACTTC	CASSVADLAGLSQETQYF
.	TRBV29-1	TRBJ1-5	.	TGCAGCGCTGCCCCGGGGGTCAATCAGCCCCAGCATTTT	CSAAPGVNQPQHF
.	TRBV21-1	TRBJ1-4	.	TGTGCCAGCAGCAAAAAGAAGGGGGACAGGGGGCCCTGGTATGAAAAACTGTTTTTT	CASSKKKGDRGPWYEKLFF
.	TRBV7-8	TRBJ1-3	.	TGTGCCAGCAGCTTTGGGGGGGCCTCTGGAAACACCATATATTTT	CASSFGGASGNTIYF
once	TRBV7-8	TRBJ2-3	TRBD2	TGTGCCAGCAGCCTAAGGCCCCCTCGACTAGCGGGGAAGTTCACAGATACGCAGTATTTT	CASSLRPPRLAGKFTDTQYF
.	TRBV4-3	TRBJ2-2	.	TGCGCCAGCAGCCAAGATCCCGACTTCTCCACCGGGGAGCTGTTTTTT	CASSQDPDFSTGELFF
.	TRBV28	TRBJ1-2	.	TGTGCCAGCAGTTTATTACGCGGGCGGGATGGCTACACCTTC	CASSLLRGRDGYTF
.	TRBV20-1	TRBJ2-7	TRBD2	TGCAGTGCTAGTCTGGCTAGCGGGGGGCCGTACGAGCAGTACTTC	CSASLASGGPYEQYF
.	TRBV28	TRBJ2-5	TRBD2	TGTGCCAGCACCCCGGGACTAGCTCACGAGACCCAGTACTTC	CASTPGLAHETQYF
.	TRBV28	TRBJ1-3	TRBD1	TGTGCCAGCAGTTTATCCCCCACGGGACAGGGTGGAAACACCATATATTTT	CASSLSPTGQGGNTIYF
.	TRBV5-6	TRBJ1-5	.	TGTGCCAGCAGCTCTACAGGGTTTGGACAGCCCCAGCATTTT	CASSSTGFGQPQHF
.	TRBV19	TRBJ2-7	.	TGTGCCAGTAGTCCACGGCGGGACCCCTACGAGCAGTACTTC	CASSPRRDPYEQYF
.	TRBV3-1/TRBV3-2	TRBJ2-1	.	TGTGCCAGCAGCCAAAGGAGCACCCCGAAGCAGTTCTTC	CASSQRSTPKQFF
.	TRBV24-1	TRBJ2-1	TRBD1	TGTGCCACCAGTGATCCACAGGGGGACTACAATGAGCAGTTCTTC	CATSDPQGDYNEQFF
.	TRBV28	TRBJ1-1	TRBD1	TGTGCCAGCACCCCCGGGGACAGGAACACTGAAGCTTTCTTT	CASTPGDRNTEAFF